Listed here are 12 T cell receptor beta chains from one sample, sequenced in a study of T cells in Graves' hyperthyroidism and ophthalmopathy (dated by TCRdb to the late 2010s). Receptors were amplified or captured by multiplex PCR. Sequencing used an Illumina HiSeq 2000. The TCR beta CDR3 regions were amplified from RNA transcripts. The TCR CDR3 was subjected to a first round of RT-PCR using the HTBI primer set and the Qiagen OneStep RT-PCR kit. The public reads were quality trimmed at Q25 with fastp and then assembled into clones with MiXCR by TCRdb, keeping productive beta chains. A single entry per CDR3 protein holds the most common genes and DNA from its merged rows. Present in this sample are 750,000 to 900,000 distinct CDR3 sequences, roughly 37% of which were seen just once. The ten largest clonotypes hold more than 7% of the sample. Sequencing was carried out using blood. These receptor sequences come from a young man with Graves' hyperthyroidism.

The table lists this clonotype with many counts. The V gene is TRBV29-1, the J gene TRBJ1-1; D is undetermined. Per germline, CDR1 SQVTM and CDR2 ANQGSEA. The CDR3 has 10 amino acids. The V and J ends lost 8 bases and 3 bases respectively, with 7 bases between them. The CDR3, as DNA: TGCAGCACGACGGACACTGAAGCTTTCTTT. This translates into CSTTDTEAFF.

The chain carries TRBV15 and TRBJ2-7; 8 bases are shared with TRBD2. The CDR3 runs to 14 residues. Trimming removed 1 base from V and 2 bases from J; junction bases left unmatched: 1. The V gene's germline CDR1 is LNHNV and CDR2 YYDKDF (reference sequence). The CDR3 coding sequence is TGTGCCACCAGCAGAGGGACTAGCCCCTACGAGCAGTACTTC. It translates to CATSRGTSPYEQYF.

The J gene is TRBJ1-1, the V gene TRBV5-1; 7 positions match TRBD1. In germline, CDR1 is SGHRS, CDR2 YFSETQ. This CDR3 spans 15 amino acids. V lost 4 bases and J lost 0; bases outside the gene matches: 6. The CDR3 coding sequence is TGCGCCAGCAGCGTTGCCGGGACAGTGAACACTGAAGCTTTCTTT. Translating it yields CASSVAGTVNTEAFF.

Many counts were recorded for this clonotype. The chain employs TRBV7-9 and TRBJ2-5; TRBD1 agrees at 7 bases. With 4 bases clipped from V and 5 bases from J, the junction kept 4 bases outside the gene matches. CDR1 and CDR2 from the germline V gene are SEHNR and FQNEAQ (reference sequence). The CDR3 is 13 amino acids. The CDR3 DNA is TGTGCCAGCAGCTCGGACAGGTTTGAGACCCAGTACTTC. This sequence encodes CASSSDRFETQYF.

This clonotype was observed a few times. CDR3 nucleotides: TGTGCCAGCCTCGACAGGGCCGACACTGAAGCTTTCTTT. This translates into CASLDRADTEAFF. This chain joins TRBV19 and TRBJ1-1, with 7 bases aligning to TRBD1. CDR3 length: 13 amino acids. Trimming took 9 bases from V and 3 from J; bases not matched to a gene: 7. CDR1 LNHDA and CDR2 SQIVND come from the germline V gene (reference sequence). The variable domain in full, with the rest retrieved from reference TRBV19 and TRBJ1-1, is DGGITQSPKYLFRKEGQNVTLSCEQNLNHDAMYWYRQDPGQGLRLIYYSQIVNDFQKGDIAEGYSVSREKKESFPLTVTSAQKNPTAFYLCASLDRADTEAFFGQGTRLTVV.

This clonotype was seen a handful of times. J is TRBJ2-7 and V is TRBV5-1; D perhaps matches TRBD2 (6 bases). Trimming stripped 4 bases from V and 6 bases from J, with 17 bases between. The CDR3 sequence is 14 residues long. The V gene's germline CDR1 is SGHRS and CDR2 YFSETQ. CDR3 sequence: CASSRGTPGIEQYF. DNA for the CDR3: TGCGCCAGCAGCCGGGGGACGCCCGGGATCGAGCAGTACTTC.

The chain combines TRBV15 with TRBJ1-6; D not resolved. CDR3 size: 13 residues. Trimming cost V 1 base and J 12 bases, with 10 bases left between them. Germline CDR1 and CDR2: LNHNV and YYDKDF (reference sequence). The CDR3: CATSRGSIGPLHF. CDR3 DNA: TGTGCCACCAGCAGAGGCAGCATCGGACCCCTCCACTTT. The full variable domain, completed using reference TRBV15 and TRBJ1-6, is DAMVIQNPRYQVTQFGKPVTLSCSQTLNHNVMYWYQQKSSQAPKLLFHYYDKDFNNEADTPDNFQSRRPNTSFCFLDIRSPGLGDTAMYLCATSRGSIGPLHFGNGTRLTVT.

Concerning this clonotype itself: A read error may account for a junction end that differs from germline. The chain is built from TRBV20-1 and TRBJ2-6; 8 positions agree with TRBD2. The CDR3 is 13 residues long. CDR1 and CDR2 (germline): DFQATT, SNEGSKA (reference sequence). The CDR3 nucleotides are TGCAGTGCTACCTCGGGGGGGGCCTACGTCCTGACTTTC. It yields the protein CSATSGGAYVLTF.

This chain connects TRBV20-1 to TRBJ1-5, with 7 bases aligning to TRBD1. Germline V gene data show CDR1 as DFQATT and CDR2 as SNEGSKA (reference sequence). This CDR3 has 16 amino acids. Germline trimming cut 3 bases from V and 3 bases from J; bases unmatched to any gene: 11. The CDR3 loop reads CSARTQGTVLNQPQHF. The CDR3, as DNA: TGCAGTGCTAGGACACAGGGGACCGTTCTCAATCAGCCCCAGCATTTT.

This clonotype was counted between two and nine times. The rearrangement links TRBV12-3 or TRBV12-4 to TRBJ2-3; no definite D call. The CDR3 is made up of 11 amino acids. V was pared by 10 bases and J by 0 bases, with 5 bases between. The CDR3 nucleotides read TGTGCCACCGGTAGCACAGATACGCAGTATTTT. Protein sequence: CATGSTDTQYF.

The chain has TRBV5-5 and TRBJ2-5; D is unclear. Germline lookup yields CDR1 SGHKS and CDR2 YYEKEE (reference sequence). This CDR3 has 14 residues. V gave up 0 bases and J gave up 6 bases, with 12 bases separating them. The CDR3, as DNA: TGTGCCAGCAGCTTGGCTAATGCGGAGAAGACCCAGTACTTC. This encodes CASSLANAEKTQYF.

This clonotype appeared a single time. The V gene is TRBV19, the J gene TRBJ2-5; weak D call: TRBD1 (7 bases). The germline gives CDR1 LNHDA, CDR2 SQIVND (reference sequence). Trimming shortened V by 2 bases and J by 6 bases, and 13 bases separated the two germline ends. This CDR3 contains 14 residues. DNA of the CDR3: TGTGCCAGTAGTATACAGGGGGGCCCAAAGACCCAGTACTTC. This encodes CASSIQGGPKTQYF.